This entry features one T cell receptor beta chain sequence. Profiling relied on immunoSEQ multiplex PCR, and the TCRdb table lists in-frame clones only, not all of them. Of 200,000 to 300,000 clones in the sample, approximately 90% were seen once. This sample was included in a study of blood T cell repertoires in COVID-19. In the study overall: There were acute and convalescent COVID-19 samples, and they came from the United States, Italy and Spain.

Germline CDR1 SGDLS, CDR2 YYNGEE. Unmatched junction bases numbered 8, after V lost 3 bases and J lost 0 bases. The CDR3 extends over 16 amino acids. The age range of participants was 18 to 89 years, with residence in around 22 US areas. Grouping used clinical history reported by participants in a survey and questionnaire. The chain has TRBV9 and TRBJ2-7; 8 nucleotides match TRBD2. The sequencing sample was made of PBMCs or T cells enriched from blood (not recorded which). This receptor was identified in a woman in her forties with acute COVID-19. CDR3 nucleotides: TGTGCCAGCAGCGGAAGAATAGCGGGGCCCTCCTACGAGCAGTACTTC. This translates into CASSGRIAGPSYEQYF.